The sequence of this TCR beta chain was determined in a study of Tregs in tolerant kidney transplant recipients (dated by TCRdb to the late 2010s). About the investigation overall: The study used TCRbeta sequencing to identify donor-specific regulatory T cells before combined kidney and bone marrow transplantation, then tracked those cells after transplant. TCRbeta repertoire sequencing was used in 3 healthy controls to compare several ways of expanding Tregs specific for an allogeneic donor. General study outcomes and caveats: The study was constrained by small patient numbers, and validation of the findings is required in larger populations and under other immunosuppression protocols. Although technical replication error seemed to be minimal, the question of biological reproducibility was not addressed directly. Expanding Tregs with activated donor B cells appeared to identify the most biologically relevant and donor-specific TCRbeta repertoire.

Note on this clone: Which antigen it targets is not known. There are no base qualities to consult, and no much larger clone falls within one base.

Genomic DNA was extracted from sorted cells with the QIAGEN DNeasy Blood and Tissue Kit for TCRbeta CDR3 sequencing. High-throughput TCRbeta CDR3 sequencing, including PCR amplification with bias correction and internal controls, was performed commercially through immunoSEQ. Concerning the study's data processing: A unique productive TCRbeta sequence was defined by the CDR3 nucleotide sequence when primers matched, and otherwise by the CDR3 amino acid sequence together with the Vbeta and Jbeta genes. To correct sorting error, sequences shared between sorted populations at a frequency ratio of 2:1 or less were removed; the rest were assigned to the higher population. A sequence counted as donor-reactive if, in CFSE-low cells, the sequence had a frequency of at least 0.01% and was expanded at least 5-fold compared with unstimulated cells. Jensen-Shannon divergence, calculated on the top 100 TCRbeta sequences ranked by frequency, was used to quantify repertoire divergence. For any sample with multiple sequencing runs, sorting error was corrected in each run separately before the runs were pooled. The clones in this table, taken by TCRdb from immuneACCESS, are in-frame only. Not every clone is retained; where verified, under half of the shortfall comes from an unresolved V gene, and the cause of the rest is unknown. V and J calls and clone size are given by that table; D and trimming were obtained from the DNA. The sample has some 55,000 clones on record, more than 70% of them singletons. The ten largest account for around 5.2% of the sample.

The CDR3 covers 17 residues, taking in both the cysteine and the phenylalanine. Solely the CDR3 DNA is kept, with 51 bases framed from the first base. V is trimmed back by 5 bases and J by 5 bases, and the junction contains 13 bases that no gene match accounts for. CDR1 and CDR2 are drawn from the germline V gene (reference sequence): GTSNPN, SVGIG. Thawed PBMCs were FACS-sorted into unstimulated Tregs (CD4+CD25+CD127-), CD4+ non-Tregs (CD4+CD25-), CD4 cells and CD8 cells. Healthy control blood was obtained either as purchased buffy coats or from healthy volunteers. Healthy control blood was processed to PBMCs by Ficoll density gradient and cryopreserved, and patient PBMCs were collected before and after transplant.

Sequences were obtained from CD4+ T cells from blood. The chain links TRBV30 with TRBJ2-1; 12 central bases correspond to TRBD2. The sequence was collected from a human donor in good health. The bases are TGTGCCTGGGTGCCACTCCGGACTAGCGGGGTGAACAATGAGCAGTTCTTC. Its amino acids are CAWVPLRTSGVNNEQFF.